What follows are 18 T cell receptor beta chains derived from one specimen sequenced in a study of CD8+ T cells in alopecia areata. Extraction of RNA preceded its reverse transcription into cDNA, which served as the sequencing template. The repertoire was sequenced with immunoSEQ multiplex PCR; TCRdb's copy has only in-frame clones and lacks some. Of more than 150,000 clones in the sample, 50% to 70% were seen once. Sequences were derived from CD4+ T cells sorted from blood, sampled at week 0. These receptors were taken from a human donor with alopecia areata.

This rearrangement joins TRBV10-2 to TRBJ1-5; no definite D call. There are 15 residues in the CDR3. Germline V CDR1 and CDR2: WSHSY, SAAADI. V lost 7 bases and J lost 1, with 14 bases in between. CDR3 sequence: CASTRGVSSNQPQHF. The CDR3 nucleotides read TGCGCCAGCACCCGTGGGGTTAGCAGCAATCAGCCCCAGCATTTT.

In its sample, this clone was seen once. The J gene is TRBJ1-1, the V gene TRBV5-1; D gene uncertain. Germline V gives CDR1 SGHRS, CDR2 YFSETQ. Trimming took 1 base from V and 3 from J, leaving 13 bases between them. There are 15 residues in the CDR3. CDR3 sequence: CASSLMVGVDTEAFF. The CDR3 coding sequence is TGCGCCAGCAGCTTGATGGTCGGAGTGGACACTGAAGCTTTCTTT.

This clone has only a few counts. This chain links TRBV5-6 with TRBJ1-6; no reliable D call. This CDR3 comprises 15 residues. Germline CDR1 SGHDT, CDR2 YYEEEE. Trimming removed 1 base from V and 4 bases from J, with 9 bases in between. The CDR3 protein is CASSLNSVYNSPLHF. The CDR3 DNA reads TGTGCCAGCAGCTTGAACAGCGTATATAATTCACCCCTCCACTTT.

This clone has a handful of counts. V usage is TRBV10-3 and J usage is TRBJ2-7; 8 bases match TRBD2. This CDR3 has 15 residues. The junction had 9 bases not matched to a gene; V was cut back by 3 bases and J by 5 bases. Germline V gene data show CDR1 as ENHRY and CDR2 as SYGVKD. CDR3 DNA: TGTGCCATCAGTGAACGCGGCGGGGGGAACGACGAGCAGTACTTC. Residues: CAISERGGGNDEQYF.

This chain links TRBV29-1 with TRBJ1-1; weak D call: TRBD1 (5 bases). V gave up 4 bases and J gave up 5 bases, with 14 bases separating them. Germline V lookup: CDR1 SQVTM, CDR2 ANQGSEA. The CDR3 runs 13 residues. CDR3 region: CSVVGQGWTEAFF. The DNA for the CDR3 is TGCAGCGTTGTGGGGCAGGGCTGGACTGAAGCTTTCTTT.

The chain uses TRBV6-5 and TRBJ1-2; 9 bases match TRBD1. Germline CDR1 is MNHEY and CDR2 is SVGAGI. The CDR3 totals 15 residues. The V and J ends lost 3 bases and 4 bases, in that order; junction bases with no gene match: 6. This CDR3 is CASSYTDRGGYGYTF. CDR3 DNA: TGTGCCAGCAGTTATACGGACAGGGGTGGCTATGGCTACACCTTC.

The chain has TRBV27 and TRBJ2-5; weak D call: TRBD2 (6 bases). CDR3 length: 15 amino acids. Germline V lookup: CDR1 MNHEY, CDR2 SMNVEV (reference sequence). Trimming took off 6 bases at V and 5 bases at J, with 19 bases between the two ends. The CDR3 DNA follows: TGTGCCAGCAGAACGGGGACCGCTGGGGGGGAGACCCAGTACTTC. As protein: CASRTGTAGGETQYF.

CDR3 nucleotide sequence: TGTGCCTGGGAGGTACAGGGGAGCTATGGCTACACCTTC. The encoded protein is CAWEVQGSYGYTF. The chain is built from TRBV30 and TRBJ1-2; 7 bases are a match to TRBD1. The CDR3 has 13 residues. J lost 4 bases, V lost 5 bases, and 7 bases had no gene match. From germline, CDR1 is GTSNPN and CDR2 SVGIG (reference sequence). The full variable domain, with the rest looked up from reference TRBV30 and TRBJ1-2, is SQTIHQWPATLVQPVGSPLSLECTVEGTSNPNLYWYRQAAGRGLQLLFYSVGIGQISSEVPQNLSASRPQDRQFILSSKKLLLSDSGFYLCAWEVQGSYGYTFGSGTRLTVV.

J is TRBJ2-5 and V is TRBV5-1; perhaps TRBD2 as D (5 bases). This CDR3 is 15 amino acids long. In germline, CDR1 is SGHRS, CDR2 YFSETQ. The V end lost 0 bases, the J end lost 1 base, and 10 bases lay between the germline ends. In DNA form, the CDR3 reads TGCGCCAGCAGCTTGGGCCCGGGATCCCAAGAGACCCAGTACTTC. The encoded protein is CASSLGPGSQETQYF.

The J gene is TRBJ2-5, the V gene TRBV15, with D possibly TRBD1 on 5 matching bases. CDR1 and CDR2 from the germline V gene are LNHNV and YYDKDF (reference sequence). The germline V and J ends were trimmed by 3 bases and 5 bases, with 13 bases remaining between them. The CDR3 consists of 14 residues. The CDR3 region has the DNA TGTGCCACCAGCAGCCAAGGGGCCGGGGAGACCCAGTACTTC. It specifies CATSSQGAGETQYF.

CDR3 amino acids: CSVLGPQGQASTDTQYF. In nucleotides, the CDR3 is TGCAGCGTCCTAGGCCCCCAGGGCCAAGCTAGCACAGATACGCAGTATTTT. This chain joins TRBV29-1 and TRBJ2-3; weak D call: TRBD1 (5 bases). Trimming pared 6 bases from V and 0 bases from J, leaving 22 bases between. Germline-derived CDR1 and CDR2 are SQVTM and ANQGSEA. The CDR3 consists of 17 residues.

This clone showed up just a few times. The J gene is TRBJ2-7, the V gene TRBV6-5; 7 positions match TRBD2. Looked up from germline, CDR1 is MNHEY and CDR2 is SVGAGI. Trimming removed 8 bases from V and 2 bases from J; junction bases left unmatched: 0. The CDR3 is 11 residues long. The CDR3 is CASGTTYEQYF. The CDR3, as DNA: TGTGCCAGCGGGACTACCTACGAGCAGTACTTC.

The chain joins TRBV11-2 to TRBJ2-3; 7 bases align to TRBD2. This CDR3 has 19 residues. Looked up from germline, CDR1 is SGHAT and CDR2 is FQNNGV. Germline trimming cut 0 bases from V and 4 bases from J; bases unmatched to any gene: 16. The CDR3 DNA reads TGTGCCAGCAGCTTAGATCACCCCCCGGGCGGGGGAGCCTCAGATACGCAGTATTTT. This codes for CASSLDHPPGGGASDTQYF.

The rearrangement uses TRBV29-1 and TRBJ2-3; 9 bases match TRBD1. The CDR3 totals 14 residues. CDR1 and CDR2 (germline): SQVTM, ANQGSEA. The V gene end was trimmed by 6 bases and the J gene end by 0 bases; junction bases not matched to a gene: 4. The CDR3 DNA reads TGCAGCGTCGGGACAGGGCCTAGCACAGATACGCAGTATTTT. Translating it yields CSVGTGPSTDTQYF.

The table lists this clone with many counts. Other nucleotide sequences from this sample produce the same CDR3. The chain carries TRBV29-1 and TRBJ2-7, with a tentative D call TRBD1 (5 bases). This CDR3 is built from 13 residues. CDR1 and CDR2 from the germline V gene are SQVTM and ANQGSEA. V was clipped by 1 base and J by 4 bases, with 11 bases between them. CDR3 residues: CSVEGQGGYEQYF. DNA of the CDR3: TGCAGCGTTGAAGGCCAGGGTGGATACGAGCAGTACTTC.

The gene calls are TRBV5-1 and TRBJ2-3; TRBD2 might be the D (5 bases). Trimming took off 0 bases at V and 10 bases at J, with 12 bases between the two ends. The CDR3 spans 13 residues. The germline gives CDR1 SGHRS, CDR2 YFSETQ. The CDR3 is CASSLDRRTAQYF. CDR3 DNA sequence: TGCGCCAGCAGCTTGGACCGGAGGACGGCGCAGTATTTT.

The rearrangement links TRBV30 to TRBJ2-1; D gene uncertain. Trimming shortened V by 0 bases and J by 9 bases, and 6 bases separated the two germline ends. Germline CDR1 and CDR2: GTSNPN and SVGIG (reference sequence). The CDR3 runs 11 residues. The CDR3 reads CAWSVTGEQFF. In DNA, the CDR3 is TGTGCCTGGAGTGTAACCGGTGAGCAGTTCTTC.

The chain recombines TRBV4-1 with TRBJ1-2; 8 bases line up with TRBD1. The CDR3 is made up of 14 amino acids. The germline V gene has CDR1 MGHRA and CDR2 YSYEKL. V shed 0 bases, J shed 4 bases, and the junction held 1 base outside the gene matches. This CDR3 is CASSQETGAYGYTF. The CDR3 DNA reads TGCGCCAGCAGCCAAGAGACAGGGGCCTATGGCTACACCTTC.